This entry describes one T cell receptor beta chain. What this receptor recognizes is not known. Base qualities are missing; no much larger clone stands one base away. The data belong to a study of T-cell reconstitution after alpha-beta-depleted transplantation in children (TCRdb year 2016). Regarding the complete study: The study quantitatively tracked T-cell immune reconstitution after TCRalphabeta/CD19-depleted allogeneic hematopoietic cell transplantation in children using TCR repertoire profiling.

The label giving this sample's treatment or condition can be read as: allogeneic hematopoietic cell transplantation with graft depleted of TCRalphabeta T cells and CD19 B cells. TCRalphabeta/CD19-depleted allogeneic hematopoietic cell grafts were given to the transplant recipients, all of whom were children. The investigation overall reported the following: About two months after transplant, the apparently early recovery of alphabetaT-cell counts reportedly depended on just several hundred clones that had expanded rapidly and came from non-depleted graft cells. In some patients, the high TCRbeta diversity seen at day 60 was put down to recipient T cells and intrathymic progenitors that had survived conditioning. Hyperexpanded clone frequencies declined over subsequent months; after one year, T-cell counts and TCRbeta diversity were mostly attributed to newly produced T cells.

To prepare the library, PCR was applied. TCRdb shows the sequencer as Illumina HiSeq 2500. To normalize quantification of the TCRbeta repertoire, the TCR libraries were built with molecular barcoding that relied on unique molecular identifiers. TCRdb itself trimmed the public reads at Q25 with fastp, ran MiXCR and retained productive beta chains. CDR3 protein sequences are deduplicated, and each keeps its most common genes and DNA. Present in this sample are 800,000 to 1,000,000 distinct CDR3 sequences, under 30% of which were seen just once. The biggest ten clones account for roughly 30% of the sample. Germline trimming: 5 bases from V, 2 bases from J; junction bases outside gene matches: 11. Based on the germline V gene, the CDR1 and CDR2 sequences are LGHNA and YNFKEQ. The CDR3 spans 16 residues, from the cysteine through the phenylalanine. Left in the record is the CDR3 DNA by itself, 48 bases read in frame from the first base.

This chain joins TRBV4-2 to TRBJ2-5, and 7 junctional nucleotides match TRBD1. Sequences were derived from PBMCs, mostly from graft donor cells, sampled 360 days after TCRalphabeta/CD19-depleted stem cell transplant. The origin of this receptor is a boy younger than two who had a stem cell transplant for SCID, so the T cells may come from the graft donor. The DNA sequence is TGTGCCAGCAGCGCCCGACAGGGATGGGCGCAAGAGACCCAGTACTTC. Translation gives CASSARQGWAQETQYF.